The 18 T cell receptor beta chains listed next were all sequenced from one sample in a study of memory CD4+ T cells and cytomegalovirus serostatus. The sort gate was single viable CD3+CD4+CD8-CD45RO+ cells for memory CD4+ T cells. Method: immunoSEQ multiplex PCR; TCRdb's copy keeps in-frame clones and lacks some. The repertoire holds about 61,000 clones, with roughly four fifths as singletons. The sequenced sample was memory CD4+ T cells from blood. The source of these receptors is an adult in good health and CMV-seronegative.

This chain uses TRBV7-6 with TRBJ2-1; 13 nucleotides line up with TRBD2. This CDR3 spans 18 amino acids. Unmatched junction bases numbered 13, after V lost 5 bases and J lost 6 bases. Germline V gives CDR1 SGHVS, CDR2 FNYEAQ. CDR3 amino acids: CASSGTWTSGGGANEQFF. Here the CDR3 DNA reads TGTGCCAGCAGCGGAACCTGGACTAGCGGGGGTGGGGCCAATGAGCAGTTCTTC.

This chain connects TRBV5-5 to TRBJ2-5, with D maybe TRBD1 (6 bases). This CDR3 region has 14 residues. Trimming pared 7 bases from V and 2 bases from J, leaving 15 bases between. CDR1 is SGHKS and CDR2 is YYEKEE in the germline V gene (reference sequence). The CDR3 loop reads CASFNGGSQETQYF. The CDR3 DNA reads TGTGCCAGCTTCAATGGGGGCTCTCAAGAGACCCAGTACTTC.

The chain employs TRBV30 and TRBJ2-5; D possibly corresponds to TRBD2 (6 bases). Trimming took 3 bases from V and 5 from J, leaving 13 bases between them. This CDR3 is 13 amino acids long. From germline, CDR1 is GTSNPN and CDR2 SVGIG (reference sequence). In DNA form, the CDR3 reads TGTGCCTGGAGAGCGACTAGTTGGGAGACCCAGTACTTC. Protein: CAWRATSWETQYF.

In nucleotides, the CDR3 is TGCGCCAGCAGCCAAGGGGACAGCAATGAGCAGTTCTTC. Its protein is CASSQGDSNEQFF. This sequence joins TRBV4-1 and TRBJ2-1, with 7 bases matching TRBD1. CDR3 length: 13 residues. Germline CDR1 is MGHRA and CDR2 is YSYEKL. V lost 1 base to trimming and J lost 6 bases; unmatched junction nucleotides: 0.

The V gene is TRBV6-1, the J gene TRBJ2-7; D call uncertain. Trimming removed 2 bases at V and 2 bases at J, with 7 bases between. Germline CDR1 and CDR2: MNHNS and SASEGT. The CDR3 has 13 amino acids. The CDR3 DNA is TGTGCCAGCAGTGAACTTTTCGCCTACGAGCAGTACTTC. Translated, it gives CASSELFAYEQYF.

CDR3 sequence (DNA): TGCGCCAGCAGCGAGCCTTCCTCTGGAAACACCATATATTTT. This sequence encodes CASSEPSSGNTIYF. The chain joins TRBV5-1 to TRBJ1-3; D unclear. V gave up 4 bases and J gave up 0 bases, with 8 bases separating them. This CDR3 is built from 14 residues. Germline CDR1 reads SGHRS; CDR2 reads YFSETQ.

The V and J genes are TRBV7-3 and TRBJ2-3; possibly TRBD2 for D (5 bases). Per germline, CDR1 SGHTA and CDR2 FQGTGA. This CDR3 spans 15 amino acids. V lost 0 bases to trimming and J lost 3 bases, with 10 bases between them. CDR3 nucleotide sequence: TGTGCCAGCAGCTTAACGACGGGGATGACAGATACGCAGTATTTT. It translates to CASSLTTGMTDTQYF.

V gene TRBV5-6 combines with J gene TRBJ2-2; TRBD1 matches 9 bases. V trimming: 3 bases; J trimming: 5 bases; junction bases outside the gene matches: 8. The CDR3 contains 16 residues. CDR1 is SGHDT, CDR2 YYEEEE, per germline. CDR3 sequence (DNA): TGTGCCAGCAGCTACAGGGGGCGGATAGCAACCGGGGAGCTGTTTTTT. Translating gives CASSYRGRIATGELFF.

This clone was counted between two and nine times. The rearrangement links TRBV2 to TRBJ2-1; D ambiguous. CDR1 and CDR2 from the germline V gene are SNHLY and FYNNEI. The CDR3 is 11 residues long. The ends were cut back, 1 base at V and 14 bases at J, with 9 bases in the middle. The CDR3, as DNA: TGTGCCAGCAGTGAAGGGCCAAGAAAGTTCTTC. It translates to CASSEGPRKFF.

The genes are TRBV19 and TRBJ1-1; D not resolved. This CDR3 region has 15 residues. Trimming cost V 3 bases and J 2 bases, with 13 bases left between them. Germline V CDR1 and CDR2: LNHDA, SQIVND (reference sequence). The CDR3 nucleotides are TGTGCCAGTAGTATCGGCAGCATATCAAACACTGAAGCTTTCTTT. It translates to CASSIGSISNTEAFF.

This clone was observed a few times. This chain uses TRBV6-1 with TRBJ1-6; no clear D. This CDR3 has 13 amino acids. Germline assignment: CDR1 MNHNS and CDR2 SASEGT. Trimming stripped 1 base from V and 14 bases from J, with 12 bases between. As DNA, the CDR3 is TGTGCCAGCAGTGAAGTGCTGGTTTTCACCCTCCACTTT. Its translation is CASSEVLVFTLHF.

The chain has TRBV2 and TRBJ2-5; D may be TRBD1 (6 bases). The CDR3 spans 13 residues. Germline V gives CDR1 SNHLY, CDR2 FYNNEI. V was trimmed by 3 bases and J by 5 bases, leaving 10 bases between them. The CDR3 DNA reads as TGTGCCAGCAGTGACCCAGGGGTTGAGACCCAGTACTTC. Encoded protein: CASSDPGVETQYF.

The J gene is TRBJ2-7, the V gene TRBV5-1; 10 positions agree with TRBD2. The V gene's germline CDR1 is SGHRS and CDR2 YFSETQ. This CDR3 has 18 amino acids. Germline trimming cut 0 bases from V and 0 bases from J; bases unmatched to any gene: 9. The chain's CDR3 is CASSLVGSGRPPSYEQYF. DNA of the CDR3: TGCGCCAGCAGCTTGGTGGGTAGCGGGAGGCCTCCCTCCTACGAGCAGTACTTC.

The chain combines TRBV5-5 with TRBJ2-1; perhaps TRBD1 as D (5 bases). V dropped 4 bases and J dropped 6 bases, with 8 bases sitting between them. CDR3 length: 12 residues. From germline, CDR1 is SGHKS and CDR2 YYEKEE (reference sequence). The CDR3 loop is CASSVTVNEQFF. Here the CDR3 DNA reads TGTGCCAGCAGCGTGACAGTCAATGAGCAGTTCTTC.

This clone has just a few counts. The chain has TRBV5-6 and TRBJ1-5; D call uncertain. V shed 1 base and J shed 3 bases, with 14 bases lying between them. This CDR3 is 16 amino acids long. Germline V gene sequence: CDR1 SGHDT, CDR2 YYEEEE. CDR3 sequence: CASSLFEGRVNQPQHF. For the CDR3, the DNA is TGTGCCAGCAGCTTGTTCGAGGGCCGTGTCAATCAGCCCCAGCATTTT.

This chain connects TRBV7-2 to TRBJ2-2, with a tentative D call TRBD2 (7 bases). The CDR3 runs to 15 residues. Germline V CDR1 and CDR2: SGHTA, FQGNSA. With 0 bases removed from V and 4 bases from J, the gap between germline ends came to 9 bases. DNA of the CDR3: TGTGCCAGCAGCTTAGCGGGGGGGCTCACCGGGGAGCTGTTTTTT. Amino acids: CASSLAGGLTGELFF. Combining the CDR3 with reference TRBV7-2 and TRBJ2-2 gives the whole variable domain GAGVSQSPSNKVTEKGKDVELRCDPISGHTALYWYRQSLGQGLEFLIYFQGNSAPDKSGLPSDRFSAERTGGSVSTLTIQRTQQEDSAVYLCASSLAGGLTGELFFGEGSRLTVL.

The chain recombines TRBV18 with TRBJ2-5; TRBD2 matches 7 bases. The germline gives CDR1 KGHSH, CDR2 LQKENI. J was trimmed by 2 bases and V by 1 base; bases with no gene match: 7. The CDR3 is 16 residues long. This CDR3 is CASSPLGGNGQETQYF. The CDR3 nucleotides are TGTGCCAGCTCACCACTGGGAGGGAACGGTCAAGAGACCCAGTACTTC. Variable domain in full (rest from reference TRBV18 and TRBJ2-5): NAGVMQNPRHLVRRRGQEARLRCSPMKGHSHVYWYRQLPEEGLKFMVYLQKENIIDESGMPKERFSAEFPKEGPSILRIQQVVRGDSAAYFCASSPLGGNGQETQYFGPGTRLLVL.

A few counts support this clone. The CDR3 region is CASSPRPGGPGELFF. The CDR3 bases are TGTGCCAGCTCACCACGGCCAGGGGGACCCGGGGAGCTGTTTTTT. J is TRBJ2-2 and V is TRBV18; 7 bases fit TRBD1. Germline V lookup: CDR1 KGHSH, CDR2 LQKENI. Trimming at V came to 1 base and at J to 6 bases, leaving 5 bases not matched to a gene. This CDR3 has 15 residues.